These 20 T cell receptor beta chains were all obtained from the same sample, sequenced in a study of T-cell memory formation after mild COVID-19. MiXCR, run by TCRdb on the 5' RACE reads, gives a single entry per CDR3 protein. This sample yields some 210,000 distinct CDR3 sequences, of which roughly a tenth are seen a single time; less than 4% belongs to the top ten. Material: PBMCs or a T cell subset sorted from them (not recorded which). The source is a man aged 18 to 29 who had mild COVID-19 (a few samples of this study predate the infection). Cell type and time point are not known.

The V gene is TRBV20-1, the J gene TRBJ2-1; unclear D gene. Germline V gene data show CDR1 as DFQATT and CDR2 as SNEGSKA (reference sequence). V was shortened by 7 bases and J by 2 bases, with 12 bases between the two germline ends. The CDR3 loop spans 13 amino acids. The CDR3 sequence is CSGLSRTYNEQFF. The CDR3 DNA sequence: TGCAGTGGTCTAAGCAGGACCTACAATGAGCAGTTCTTC.

V is TRBV9 and J is TRBJ2-1, with D hard to call. The length of the CDR3 is 18 residues. In germline, CDR1 is SGDLS, CDR2 YYNGEE. Trimming pared 0 bases from V and 2 bases from J, leaving 18 bases between. The CDR3 reads CASSVGAGRYPAYNEQFF. CDR3 DNA: TGTGCCAGCAGCGTAGGGGCAGGACGGTATCCGGCCTACAATGAGCAGTTCTTC.

V gene TRBV5-8 combines with J gene TRBJ2-5, with 11 positions matching TRBD2. Germline V CDR1 and CDR2: SGHTS, YDEGEE. This CDR3 contains 15 residues. Losses at the gene ends were 4 bases for V and 4 bases for J; bases not matched to a gene: 6. The CDR3 protein is CASSDSGGAGETQYF. CDR3 sequence (DNA): TGTGCCAGCAGCGATAGCGGGGGGGCCGGAGAGACCCAGTACTTC.

This clonotype came up a few times. V gene TRBV20-1 combines with J gene TRBJ2-1; TRBD2 matches at 9 bases. V shed 6 bases and J 7 bases; nucleotides not matched to a gene: 10. This CDR3 contains 14 residues. Germline V gene sequence: CDR1 DFQATT, CDR2 SNEGSKA (reference sequence). Here the CDR3 reads CSALGLAGSNEQFF. As DNA, the CDR3 is TGCAGTGCCTTAGGGCTAGCGGGATCAAATGAGCAGTTCTTC.

This clonotype was counted at least ten times. J is TRBJ2-2 and V is TRBV4-3, with D perhaps assigned TRBD1 or TRBD2 (5 bases each). Germline CDR1 reads LGHNA; CDR2 reads YSLEER. This CDR3 is 17 amino acids long. The V gene lost 3 bases and the J gene lost 5 bases, with 19 bases spanning the gap. CDR3: CASSQTVGPVGTGELFF. Written as DNA, the CDR3 is TGCGCCAGCAGCCAGACCGTGGGACCCGTTGGAACCGGGGAGCTGTTTTTT.

The V call is TRBV6-1, the J call TRBJ2-5, with D perhaps TRBD1 (5 bases). CDR3 length: 13 amino acids. V shed 11 bases and J shed 2 bases, with 15 bases lying between them. The germline CDR1 and CDR2 sequences are MNHNS and SASEGT. In nucleotides, the CDR3 is TGTGCCGCTAGACGACAGACACAAGAGACCCAGTACTTC. Amino acid sequence: CAARRQTQETQYF.

This clonotype was detected a few times. This rearrangement joins TRBV20-1 to TRBJ2-3; D is tentatively TRBD1 or TRBD2 (5 bases each). Trimming stripped 6 bases from V and 2 bases from J, with 18 bases between. CDR3 length equals 15 residues. The germline V gene encodes CDR1 DFQATT and CDR2 SNEGSKA (reference sequence). The CDR3 region has the DNA TGCAGTGCCGCTACCCCCGGGGACGTCACAGATACGCAGTATTTT. This codes for CSAATPGDVTDTQYF.

The sample holds a few counts of this clonotype. V and J are TRBV12-3 or TRBV12-4 and TRBJ1-1; no clear D. V dropped 6 bases and J dropped 6 bases, with 11 bases sitting between them. The CDR3 is 12 amino acids. The DNA of the CDR3 is TGTGCCAGCAGCCGTTTTAGATCTGAAGCTTTCTTT. Protein: CASSRFRSEAFF.

This clonotype has a handful of counts. The chain recombines TRBV27 with TRBJ2-1; perhaps D is TRBD1 or TRBD2 (6 bases each). Germline CDR1 is MNHEY and CDR2 is SMNVEV (reference sequence). The CDR3 is 13 residues long. Trimming removed 4 bases at V and 12 bases at J, with 16 bases between. The DNA for the CDR3 is TGTGCCAGCAGTTCGGTCCCGGGGGCAGCGCAGTTCTTC. Protein: CASSSVPGAAQFF.

This clonotype showed up many times. The chain employs TRBV5-1 and TRBJ1-2; D is perhaps TRBD1 (5 bases). Trimming cost V 0 bases and J 0 bases, with 18 bases left between them. This CDR3 has 18 amino acids. Germline-derived CDR1 and CDR2 are SGHRS and YFSETQ. Here the CDR3 DNA reads TGCGCCAGCAGCTTGGGCCTCGGGACCCGGACTCCTAACTATGGCTACACCTTC. This codes for CASSLGLGTRTPNYGYTF.

The J gene is TRBJ1-2, the V gene TRBV7-9, with D tentatively TRBD1 (5 bases). This CDR3 has 12 residues. Germline lookup yields CDR1 SEHNR and CDR2 FQNEAQ (reference sequence). V lost 2 bases to trimming and J lost 8 bases, with 9 bases between them. CDR3 nucleotide sequence: TGTGCCAGCAGCTTACCAGGGCGAGGCTACACCTTC. It is translated as CASSLPGRGYTF.

This clonotype showed up just a few times. The chain links TRBV5-1 to TRBJ1-1; D unresolved. Between the trimmed V and J ends, which lost 1 base and 0 bases, there was a span of 7 bases. The V gene's germline CDR1 is SGHRS and CDR2 YFSETQ. This CDR3 spans 14 amino acids. CDR3 region: CASSLLPMNTEAFF. Written as DNA, the CDR3 is TGCGCCAGCAGCTTGCTCCCAATGAACACTGAAGCTTTCTTT.

This clonotype was picked up a small number of times. V is TRBV2 and J is TRBJ2-3; a possible D gene is TRBD2 (5 bases). V shed 2 bases and J shed 8 bases, with 11 bases lying between them. The CDR3 loop spans 13 amino acids. Germline V lookup: CDR1 SNHLY, CDR2 FYNNEI. Here the CDR3 reads CASSERIEGTQYF. CDR3 nucleotide sequence: TGTGCCAGCAGTGAACGAATTGAGGGTACGCAGTATTTT.

This clonotype was recorded a few times. This chain joins TRBV24-1 and TRBJ2-3; D may be TRBD1 (6 bases). Per germline, CDR1 KGHDR and CDR2 SFDVKD. Trimming pared 3 bases from V and 2 bases from J, leaving 11 bases between. The CDR3 totals 15 residues. The CDR3 DNA reads as TGTGCCACCAGTGATGGTACAGGGTACACAGATACGCAGTATTTT. Its translation: CATSDGTGYTDTQYF.

This clonotype was seen many times. The chain uses TRBV5-1 and TRBJ1-4; perhaps TRBD1 as D (5 bases). CDR3 length: 15 amino acids. Trimming stripped 6 bases from V and 5 bases from J, with 17 bases between. Germline V gives CDR1 SGHRS, CDR2 YFSETQ. CDR3 region: CASKLVGTANEKLFF. Here the CDR3 DNA reads TGCGCCAGCAAACTGGTGGGGACCGCCAATGAAAAACTGTTTTTT.

The chain combines TRBV6-5 with TRBJ2-7, with 8 bases identical to TRBD1. CDR1 is MNHEY, CDR2 SVGAGI, per germline. With 6 bases clipped from V and 3 bases from J, the junction kept 4 bases outside the gene matches. The CDR3 consists of 13 residues. This CDR3 reads CASSRDRFYEQYV. CDR3 DNA: TGTGCCAGCAGCCGGGACAGGTTCTACGAGCAGTACGTC.

This chain connects TRBV12-3 or TRBV12-4 to TRBJ2-4, with D perhaps given as TRBD1 or TRBD2 (6 bases each). The CDR3 totals 15 residues. The V end was cut by 8 bases, the J end by 13 bases, with 27 bases between. In DNA, the CDR3 is TGTGCCAGCTCAGGAGGGGGAACAACAAACATTCGGCAGTACTTC. Amino acid sequence: CASSGGGTTNIRQYF.

This clonotype was seen many times. V and J are TRBV7-6 and TRBJ1-1; D gene uncertain. Trimming removed 4 bases at V and 1 base at J, with 7 bases between. The CDR3 runs 13 residues. From germline, CDR1 is SGHVS and CDR2 FNYEAQ. CDR3 protein: CASSSQENTEAFF. The CDR3 DNA is TGTGCCAGCAGCTCCCAGGAGAACACTGAAGCTTTCTTT.

This clonotype was observed a handful of times. The chain couples TRBV7-9 to TRBJ2-1; D gene ambiguous. V lost 5 bases to trimming and J lost 8 bases, with 1 base between them. The CDR3 consists of 9 residues. Germline CDR1 SEHNR, CDR2 FQNEAQ (reference sequence). The CDR3 reads CASSHEQFF. CDR3 bases: TGTGCCAGCAGCCATGAGCAGTTCTTC.

The chain links TRBV7-8 to TRBJ1-5; tentative D call: TRBD1 (5 bases). Per germline, CDR1 SGHVS and CDR2 FQNEAQ. Trimming cost V 5 bases and J 0 bases, with 20 bases left between them. The CDR3 sequence is 18 residues long. The CDR3 is CASSHRQTDGNSNQPQHF. CDR3 DNA sequence: TGTGCCAGCAGCCATCGACAGACGGACGGAAATAGCAATCAGCCCCAGCATTTT.